This T cell receptor (beta chain) was sequenced during a study of a mutant IDH1 vaccine in newly diagnosed glioma (dated by TCRdb to about 2021). Regarding the research as a whole: Vaccination started 4-6 weeks after radiotherapy alone, or was given together with temozolomide cycles in the groups whose treatment included chemotherapy. Of the roughly 34 treated patients, about 60% were male and about 38% were female, and the mean age was roughly 40 years. Prior to enrollment, standard therapy consisting of radiotherapy alone, temozolomide alone, or radiochemotherapy with temozolomide had been administered to patients, with the combination being received by most patients. Visit V12 was the week-35 safety follow-up and visit V13 was the week-47 end of study. Peripheral blood was collected at six visits: V03 (baseline), V05, V07, V10, V12 and V13. Longitudinal TCRB deep sequencing was performed for 20 to 25 treated patients wherever samples were available for exploratory analyses. Broad study findings and their caveats: Selection of PBMC samples for TCRB deep sequencing was based on availability. The authors noted that analyses of patient blood samples could not be reproduced because of sample limitations. Across multiple MHC alleles, vaccine-induced immune responses were seen in around 93% of patients. Changes in the top peripheral T cell clonotypes picked up by TCRB sequencing did not appear to be linked to pseudoprogression.

Per the publication, the time point label means: week 35, safety follow-up. Each vaccine dose was 300 ug of a 20-mer mutant IDH1 peptide in Montanide, given subcutaneously with topical imiquimod. Patients were given eight vaccinations, in weeks 1, 3, 5, 7, 11, 15, 19 and 23, which matched visits V03 through V10. All donors had newly diagnosed IDH1-mutant astrocytomas of WHO grade 3 or 4 that showed loss of nuclear ATRX. The samples were drawn from NOA16, a multicentre, single-arm, open-label phase I trial in Germany that tested a mutant IDH1 peptide vaccine in humans for the first time. Genomic DNA for TCRB sequencing was isolated from EDTA blood with the DNeasy Blood and Tissue Kit. The receptor library was made with the immunoSEQ multiplex PCR assay. The hsTCRB Kit was used according to the manufacturer's protocol to amplify rearranged TCR beta chain sequences. Sequencing of TCRB libraries was carried out on an Illumina MiSeq. Per the authors' processing: The proprietary platform of the kit vendor was used for demultiplexing, trimming and gene mapping. What TCRdb holds here is the immuneACCESS table cut down to in-frame rearrangements. Part of the clones is not present; checked against another copy, under half of the missing clones reflect an unresolved V gene, and the others are unexplained. The D gene and trimming were derived from the DNA, and the V and J assignments and clone size from that table. The table for this sample lists just under 70,000 clones; roughly 83% of them were counted only once. Approximately 12% of the sample is in the top ten clones.

The germline V gene specifies SGHTS as CDR1 and YDEGEE as CDR2. The cysteine opens and the phenylalanine closes a CDR3 of 13 amino acids. Left in the record is the CDR3 DNA by itself, 39 bases read in frame from the first base. As for this clone: It has no known antigen specificity. Germline is not matched at one junction end, which may reflect a read error.

This sequence uses TRBV5-8 and TRBJ1-1, with the D gene too uncertain to name. The sequence came from a man younger than 35 with glioma. The sample consisted of PBMCs, taken from a glioma patient whose treatment included an IDH1 peptide vaccine. The CDR3 has the sequence CASSQEAEAEAFF. The DNA sequence reads TGCGCCAGCAGCCAAGAAGCGGAGGCTGAAGCTTTCTTT.